This T cell receptor (beta chain) originates from a study of post-analysis software for immune sequencing data. The CDR3 runs 15 residues. V trimming: 4 bases; J trimming: 5 bases; junction bases outside the gene matches: 7. Germline CDR1 reads SGHTA; CDR2 reads FQGNSA. Study-level points and caveats: In patients, TRBV5-6, TRBV5-1 and TRBV20-1 belonged to several TRBV segments found more frequently than in controls.

Included in the TCR beta cDNA libraries were unique molecular identifiers. TCRdb reanalysed the PCR reads using MiXCR and keeps one entry per CDR3 protein. The table includes 650,000 to 850,000 distinct CDR3 sequences, roughly 46% detected once. As to this clonotype: The antigen remains undetermined.

Sequenced: blood. The chain carries TRBV7-2 and TRBJ2-3, with 9 positions matching TRBD2. This sequence originates from a girl aged 10 to 17 with multiple sclerosis. The CDR3 here is CASSSLAGDLDTQYF. The CDR3 DNA follows: TGTGCCAGCAGCTCCTTAGCGGGAGATTTAGATACGCAGTATTTT.